This record looks at one TCR delta chain sequence and its context. Additional DNA sequences in this sample encode the identical CDR3. This CDR3 spans 21 amino acids. V shed 0 bases, J shed 2 bases, and the junction held 13 bases outside the gene matches. Germline assignment: CDR1 GEAIGNYY and CDR2 EKD. These data come from a study of gamma-delta chains in newborns, infants, children. Study background: Microbial exposure reportedly drives polyclonal innate γδ T cell expansion after birth.

TCRdb reprocessed the reads through CATT. The data contain some 10,000 delta-chain clones, approximately 8.3% of them singletons. This chain uses TRDV2 with TRDJ3; 9 nucleotides line up with TRDD3. Sequences were obtained from blood. The sequence derives from a child who was a newborn, infant or young child, either healthy, febrile or measles-vaccinated (not recorded which). Here the CDR3 reads CACDTVLGDPIFPWDTRQMFF. The CDR3 DNA is TGTGCCTGTGACACCGTGCTGGGGGATCCGATTTTCCCCTGGGACACCCGACAGATGTTTTTC.